This T cell receptor (beta chain) comes out of a study of vaccination and CD4 T cells after COVID-19. Study-wide context: Spike peptides, overlapping and drawn from SARS-CoV-2, HCoV-NL63, HCoV-OC43 and HCoV-229E, were used to stimulate cells. Whole-study findings and limits: Convalescent patient numbers were relatively low, with no early post-infection timepoints. Among convalescent patients, a median approximately 86% of reactive clones emerged only after vaccination.

Regarding this clonotype: Its antigen remains unidentified.

Once obtained from cultured CD4+ T cells, the DNA was sequenced using the Oncomine TCR Beta short-read assay. One entry per CDR3 protein, called by TCRdb with MiXCR from the PCR reads. Of roughly 25,000 distinct CDR3 sequences in the sample, around 70% are singletons; the top ten hold roughly 21%. Specified treatment: approximately nine-day PBMC culture with coronavirus spike peptide pools or control peptides (ViraFEST assay). Expanded clonotypes were found by TCR sequencing after peptide-pool stimulation (ViraFEST). CDR3 size: 14 residues. The ends lost 4 bases at V and 3 bases at J; junction bases unmatched: 4.

This sequence originates from a human donor who received a COVID-19 vaccine. This rearrangement joins TRBV12-3 or TRBV12-4 to TRBJ2-7, with 9 positions matching TRBD1. Sample: CD4+ T cells from blood, cultured in vitro, taken after SARS-CoV-2 vaccination. The CDR3 sequence: CASSSDRGHYEQYF. The CDR3, as DNA: TGTGCCAGCAGTTCGGACAGGGGCCACTACGAGCAGTACTTC.